Below are 32 T cell receptor beta chains sequenced from a single sample in a study of neoadjuvant anti-PD-1 for oral cavity cancer. Assay used: immunoSEQ multiplex PCR; TCRdb lists only in-frame clones, some missing. The data show tens of thousands of clones, more than 70% seen once. Sequencing used PBMCs, obtained before nivolumab (anti-PD-1) treatment. All receptors derive from a person between 35 and 79 years old with oral cavity squamous cell carcinoma.

This rearrangement joins TRBV10-2 to TRBJ2-3, with 13 bases identical to TRBD2. This CDR3 has 17 residues. J gave up 1 base and V 7 bases, and 8 bases lay outside the gene matches. Per germline, CDR1 WSHSY and CDR2 SAAADI. The DNA for the CDR3 is TGCGCCAGCAATCCCGGGACTAGCGGGGTGGGCACAGATACGCAGTATTTT. Its translation: CASNPGTSGVGTDTQYF.

The chain joins TRBV6-1 to TRBJ2-5, with D perhaps matching TRBD1 (5 bases). Trimming left V 4 bases short and J 0 bases short, with 12 bases between. The CDR3 has 15 residues. The V gene's germline CDR1 is MNHNS and CDR2 SASEGT. CDR3 sequence: CASSGGWTNQETQYF. CDR3 sequence (DNA): TGTGCCAGCAGTGGGGGATGGACAAACCAAGAGACCCAGTACTTC.

There are many counts of this clone. The junction departs from germline at one end; a sequencing error may be responsible. The gene calls are TRBV7-7 and TRBJ2-2; 9 bases fit TRBD1. This CDR3 contains 15 residues. The germline gives CDR1 SSHAT, CDR2 FNYEAQ (reference sequence). This chain's CDR3 is CASSLGTGNPGELFF. CDR3 DNA: TGTGCTAGCAGCCTTGGGACAGGGAATCCCGGGGAGCTGTTTTTT. The full variable domain, rest sourced from reference TRBV7-7 and TRBJ2-2, is GAGVSQSPRYKVTKRGQDVTLRCDPISSHATLYWYQQALGQGPEFLTYFNYEAQPDKSGLPSDRFSAERPEGSISTLTIQRTEQRDSAMYRCASSLGTGNPGELFFGEGSRLTVL.

This chain connects TRBV6-5 to TRBJ1-2, with TRBD1 as a possible D gene (5 bases). Per germline, CDR1 MNHEY and CDR2 SVGAGI. The CDR3 has 15 amino acids. V lost 2 bases and J 5 bases, leaving 15 bases between the germline ends. The CDR3 coding sequence is TGTGCCAGCAGTTACCTCTGGGCAGGGCAATATGGCTACACCTTC. It codes for CASSYLWAGQYGYTF.

CDR3: CASSWFRDSNEQFF. CDR3 nucleotides: TGTGCCAGCAGTTGGTTCCGGGACAGCAATGAGCAGTTCTTC. The rearrangement joins TRBV27 to TRBJ2-1; 7 nucleotides agree with TRBD1. V shed 4 bases and J 6 bases; nucleotides not matched to a gene: 6. CDR3 length: 14 residues. CDR1 MNHEY and CDR2 SMNVEV come from the germline V gene (reference sequence).

The chain couples TRBV6-1 to TRBJ2-2; tentatively, D is TRBD1 or TRBD2 (5 bases each). Germline-derived CDR1 and CDR2 are MNHNS and SASEGT. The ends were cut back, 3 bases at V and 3 bases at J, with 8 bases in the middle. The CDR3 is 14 amino acids. The CDR3 DNA is TGTGCCAGCAGTGACGTGGGGGACACCGGGGAGCTGTTTTTT. Protein: CASSDVGDTGELFF.

The chain uses TRBV6-5 and TRBJ2-1; 11 positions agree with TRBD1. Losses at the gene ends were 6 bases for V and 14 bases for J; bases not matched to a gene: 6. Germline values: CDR1 MNHEY, CDR2 SVGAGI. This CDR3 contains 12 residues. The CDR3 DNA sequence: TGTGCCAGCAGCTCTGGACAGGGGGCTAAGTTCTTC. Amino acid sequence: CASSSGQGAKFF.

The chain uses TRBV6-5 and TRBJ2-2, with a tentative D call TRBD1 (5 bases). V shed 0 bases and J shed 6 bases, with 8 bases lying between them. The CDR3 extends over 14 amino acids. CDR1 and CDR2 from the germline V gene are MNHEY and SVGAGI. The CDR3 is CASSYSPGSGELFF. The CDR3 nucleotides are TGTGCCAGCAGTTACTCGCCAGGGTCCGGGGAGCTGTTTTTT.

The V gene is TRBV19, the J gene TRBJ1-2; D may be TRBD1 (5 bases). Germline V gene lookup returns CDR1 LNHDA and CDR2 SQIVND (reference sequence). CDR3 size: 15 residues. Trimming shortened V by 1 base and J by 8 bases, and 17 bases separated the two germline ends. The CDR3, as DNA: TGTGCCAGTAGTATAGGGCCGACAGCTCCGGGAGGCTACACCTTC. It yields the protein CASSIGPTAPGGYTF.

V usage is TRBV5-1 and J usage is TRBJ1-1, with D uncertain. The germline V and J ends were trimmed by 2 bases and 7 bases, with 12 bases remaining between them. The CDR3 spans 13 residues. Germline V gene data show CDR1 as SGHRS and CDR2 as YFSETQ. DNA for the CDR3: TGCGCCAGCAGCTTAACGGCAGAACATGAAGCTTTCTTT. Encoded protein: CASSLTAEHEAFF.

The table lists this clone with a few counts. The V gene is TRBV19, the J gene TRBJ2-2, with D possibly being TRBD1 or TRBD2 (5 bases each). V was shortened by 7 bases and J by 3 bases, with 12 bases between the two germline ends. From germline, CDR1 is LNHDA and CDR2 SQIVND (reference sequence). The CDR3 has 14 amino acids. CDR3 nucleotide sequence: TGTGCCAGTACTCCGGGACGCTACACCGGGGAGCTGTTTTTT. Translated, it gives CASTPGRYTGELFF.

The chain couples TRBV19 to TRBJ2-7; TRBD1 matches 7 bases. Per the germline V gene, CDR1 is LNHDA and CDR2 is SQIVND (reference sequence). J gave up 1 base and V 5 bases, and 11 bases lay outside the gene matches. This CDR3 contains 16 residues. The DNA for the CDR3 is TGTGCCAGTAGTCTCTCCGGGACAGTTGTGTCCTACGAGCAGTACTTC. Its protein is CASSLSGTVVSYEQYF. The entire variable domain, with the rest obtained from reference TRBV19 and TRBJ2-7, is as follows: DGGITQSPKYLFRKEGQNVTLSCEQNLNHDAMYWYRQDPGQGLRLIYYSQIVNDFQKGDIAEGYSVSREKKESFPLTVTSAQKNPTAFYLCASSLSGTVVSYEQYFGPGTRLTVT.

This chain joins TRBV7-6 and TRBJ1-3; D gene uncertain. Trimming removed 4 bases at V and 4 bases at J, with 17 bases between. The CDR3 sequence is 16 residues long. Per germline, CDR1 SGHVS and CDR2 FNYEAQ. The CDR3 loop reads CASSSPPARGGNTIYF. The CDR3 bases are TGTGCCAGCAGCTCCCCCCCCGCCCGTGGGGGAAACACCATATATTTT.

The rearrangement uses TRBV2 and TRBJ1-4; D is undetermined. With 7 bases removed from V and 0 bases from J, the gap between germline ends came to 15 bases. The CDR3 contains 16 residues. Germline V gene lookup returns CDR1 SNHLY and CDR2 FYNNEI. CDR3 in amino acids: CASTEIRVATNEKLFF. CDR3 nucleotide sequence: TGTGCCAGCACCGAGATAAGGGTCGCAACTAATGAAAAACTGTTTTTT.

DNA for the CDR3: TGTGCCAGCAGTATCCCCCGGGCCCACCACGAGCAGTACTTC. Translating gives CASSIPRAHHEQYF. The chain combines TRBV6-1 with TRBJ2-7, with D uncertain. The ends were cut back, 5 bases at V and 5 bases at J, with 16 bases in the middle. This CDR3 spans 14 amino acids. The germline V gene has CDR1 MNHNS and CDR2 SASEGT.

The rearrangement joins TRBV7-3 to TRBJ1-1; the D is unclear. The ends were cut back, 4 bases at V and 1 base at J, with 7 bases in the middle. The CDR3 is made up of 13 amino acids. From germline, CDR1 is SGHTA and CDR2 FQGTGA. Written as DNA, the CDR3 is TGTGCCAGCAGCTCCCAGGCGAACACTGAAGCTTTCTTT. Protein sequence: CASSSQANTEAFF.

The chain is built from TRBV30 and TRBJ2-1; TRBD2 aligns across 13 bases. CDR3 size: 15 residues. Per the germline V gene, CDR1 is GTSNPN and CDR2 is SVGIG (reference sequence). J gave up 8 bases and V 2 bases, and 6 bases lay outside the gene matches. The CDR3 region is CAWSIGTSGAHEQFF. CDR3 nucleotides: TGTGCCTGGAGTATCGGGACTAGCGGGGCCCATGAGCAGTTCTTC.

V is TRBV7-3 and J is TRBJ1-1; D is unclear. This CDR3 spans 13 amino acids. CDR1 and CDR2 from the germline V gene are SGHTA and FQGTGA. The V end lost 2 bases, the J end lost 1 base, and 5 bases lay between the germline ends. The CDR3 protein is CASSLWGNTEAFF. For the CDR3, the DNA is TGTGCCAGCAGCTTATGGGGGAACACTGAAGCTTTCTTT.

V is TRBV19 and J is TRBJ2-7; 8 bases line up with TRBD2. V was clipped by 6 bases and J by 9 bases; unmatched bases: 13. Germline V gene sequence: CDR1 LNHDA, CDR2 SQIVND (reference sequence). The CDR3 loop spans 14 amino acids. DNA of the CDR3: TGTGCCAGTAGCTCCTTAGCGGGAAGGTCAGGGCAGTACTTC. Its translation is CASSSLAGRSGQYF.

The CDR3, as DNA: TGTGCCAGCAGTGATATTGGACAGGGTCCCGGACTCTACACCTTC. The encoded protein is CASSDIGQGPGLYTF. The V gene is TRBV2, the J gene TRBJ1-2; TRBD1 aligns across 8 bases. The CDR3 consists of 15 residues. Trimming took 3 bases from V and 10 from J; bases not matched to a gene: 13. The germline CDR1 and CDR2 sequences are SNHLY and FYNNEI.

The V and J genes are TRBV4-1 and TRBJ1-5; tentatively, D is TRBD1 (6 bases). Germline values: CDR1 MGHRA, CDR2 YSYEKL. The CDR3 consists of 15 residues. V dropped 1 base and J dropped 0 bases, with 7 bases sitting between them. As DNA, the CDR3 is TGCGCCAGCAGCCAAGGACAGGATAGCAATCAGCCCCAGCATTTT. This translates into CASSQGQDSNQPQHF.

This clone has just one count. For the CDR3, the DNA is TGTGCCAGTAGTATGGGTGGCACAAGCACAGATACGCAGTATTTT. Its protein product is CASSMGGTSTDTQYF. The chain recombines TRBV19 with TRBJ2-3; no clear D gene. The length of the CDR3 is 15 residues. CDR1 and CDR2 from the germline V gene are LNHDA and SQIVND (reference sequence). Trimming removed 3 bases from V and 0 bases from J, with 10 bases in between.

This clone was recorded once. The V and J genes are TRBV11-3 and TRBJ2-3; D gene ambiguous. CDR1 and CDR2 (germline): SGHNT, YENEEA. The CDR3 consists of 14 residues. The V end lost 6 bases, the J end lost 1 base, and 11 bases lay between the germline ends. This CDR3 reads CASSSREGTDTQYF. CDR3 DNA sequence: TGTGCCAGCAGTTCCCGAGAGGGCACAGATACGCAGTATTTT.

The chain is built from TRBV27 and TRBJ1-1, with D possibly matching TRBD1 (6 bases). CDR3 size: 15 residues. Trimming shortened V by 6 bases and J by 4 bases, and 18 bases separated the two germline ends. From germline, CDR1 is MNHEY and CDR2 SMNVEV (reference sequence). The CDR3 region is CASRDWDKVGTEAFF. CDR3 DNA sequence: TGTGCCAGCAGGGACTGGGACAAAGTCGGCACTGAAGCTTTCTTT.

The rearrangement joins TRBV5-5 to TRBJ2-7; 13 bases fit TRBD2. The CDR3 loop spans 16 amino acids. Germline V CDR1 and CDR2: SGHKS, YYEKEE (reference sequence). Trimming at V came to 3 bases and at J to 3 bases, leaving 6 bases not matched to a gene. The CDR3 sequence: CASSYGTSGVYYEQYF. The DNA of the CDR3 is TGTGCCAGCAGCTATGGGACTAGCGGGGTGTACTACGAGCAGTACTTC.

The genes are TRBV5-1 and TRBJ1-2; TRBD1 is a possible D gene (5 bases). The CDR3 consists of 14 residues. The V gene lost 0 bases and the J gene lost 7 bases, with 13 bases spanning the gap. Germline V gene lookup returns CDR1 SGHRS and CDR2 YFSETQ. CDR3 DNA: TGCGCCAGCAGCTTGGCAGAGGGAAGGGGTGGCTACACCTTC. It codes for CASSLAEGRGGYTF.

The rearrangement links TRBV7-9 to TRBJ2-2; 8 nucleotides align to TRBD1. Germline V gives CDR1 SEHNR, CDR2 FQNEAQ (reference sequence). CDR3 length: 15 amino acids. Unmatched junction bases numbered 5, after V lost 6 bases and J lost 2 bases. This CDR3 is CASSSQGVNTGELFF. CDR3 DNA sequence: TGTGCCAGCAGTTCACAGGGGGTTAACACCGGGGAGCTGTTTTTT.

The count of this clone is one. The chain is built from TRBV28 and TRBJ1-5; D gene uncertain. The CDR3 has 14 amino acids. The ends were cut back, 3 bases at V and 1 base at J, with 7 bases in the middle. Germline loops: CDR1 MDHEN, CDR2 SYDVKM. The DNA for the CDR3 is TGTGCCAGCAGTTTCCAGATCAGCAATCAGCCCCAGCATTTT. It is translated as CASSFQISNQPQHF.

This sequence joins TRBV7-2 and TRBJ2-7; 9 bases map to TRBD2. Trimming removed 5 bases from V and 4 bases from J; junction bases left unmatched: 6. Germline CDR1 and CDR2: SGHTA and FQGNSA. The CDR3 is made up of 14 amino acids. CDR3 in amino acids: CASSRGGARYEQYF. CDR3 bases: TGTGCCAGCAGCCGCGGGGGGGCACGGTACGAGCAGTACTTC.

V is TRBV5-1 and J is TRBJ2-1, with D maybe TRBD2 (6 bases). V lost 0 bases, J lost 2 bases, and 9 bases lay in between. CDR3 size: 15 residues. Germline V gene lookup returns CDR1 SGHRS and CDR2 YFSETQ. The CDR3 sequence is CASSLDGSPYNEQFF. CDR3 nucleotides: TGCGCCAGCAGCTTGGACGGGAGCCCCTACAATGAGCAGTTCTTC.

The V call is TRBV15, the J call TRBJ1-5; D ambiguous. Germline values: CDR1 LNHNV, CDR2 YYDKDF (reference sequence). This CDR3 comprises 15 residues. The V and J ends lost 1 base and 10 bases respectively, with 17 bases between them. In DNA, the CDR3 is TGTGCCACCAGCAGAGGTGACACCCAAGCGTATCCCCAGCATTTT. Encoded protein: CATSRGDTQAYPQHF.

This rearrangement joins TRBV10-1 to TRBJ1-1; tentatively, D is TRBD1 (5 bases). V was pared by 2 bases and J by 1 base, with 5 bases between. The CDR3 is 13 amino acids. Germline-derived CDR1 and CDR2 are WNHNN and SYGVQD (reference sequence). CDR3 DNA sequence: TGCGCCAGCAGTGAGGGACAGAACACTGAAGCTTTCTTT. Protein sequence: CASSEGQNTEAFF.